This T cell receptor beta chain is from a study of CD8+CD57+ T cells in acquired aplastic anemia. Study at large: Yields of DNA that came from sorted CD4+ and CD8+ cells averaged 3.2 ug. There were about 10.8 million reads, on average, for CD4+ cells from healthy donors.

Findings and caveats of the study: Patients and controls were not found to differ significantly in CD8+ Simpson's diversity.

This clonotype was picked up many times. Its antigen is undetermined. The TCR beta profiling, which covered VDJ combination and CDR3 sequence, was carried out using genomic DNA as the template. TCRdb called the reads again in MiXCR, with one record for every CDR3 protein. The table includes roughly 130,000 distinct CDR3 sequences, 40% to 60% detected once. The length of the CDR3 is 15 residues. The V end was cut by 5 bases, the J end by 5 bases, with 18 bases between. Per the germline V gene, CDR1 is SGHTA and CDR2 is FQGNSA. This sequence originates from a human donor in good health, serving as a control. V usage is TRBV7-2 and J usage is TRBJ1-2, with D unclear. Sequencing input: sorted CD4+, CD8+, or CD8+CD57+ T cells (not recorded which) from PBMCs. This CDR3 reads CASSPFSRAQYGYTF. As DNA, the CDR3 is TGTGCCAGCAGCCCTTTTTCGAGGGCACAATATGGCTACACCTTC.